This T cell receptor beta chain originates from a study of T cell repertoires in cytomegalovirus infection. The overall study: Well-studied HLA-B-restricted CMV epitopes were used in the study alongside recently identified HLA-C-restricted ones. In public TCR beta signatures, there were indications of both CMV infection and matching HLA type. Findings and caveats of the study: Across the ex vivo response, the dominant clonotypes were HLA-C-restricted CMV-specific TCR beta clonotypes.

This CDR3 has 12 residues. With V trimmed by 7 bases and J by 7 bases, 8 bases remained unmatched. Germline V CDR1 and CDR2: SQVTM, ANQGSEA. Using its own MiXCR run on the reads, TCRdb lists one record per CDR3 protein. In the table there are more than 250,000 distinct CDR3 sequences, around 25% of which are singletons. Details on this clonotype: Its antigen is undetermined.

J is TRBJ1-2 and V is TRBV29-1, with TRBD1 matching 8 bases. This sequence originates from a human donor in good health (CMV status not recorded). Some clones in this sample may be carry-over from other donors' samples. The sequenced sample was cultured PBMCs, obtained from culture after CMV antigen stimulation. The CDR3 sequence: CSGRTGTGGYTF. CDR3 nucleotides: TGCAGCGGACGGACAGGGACGGGTGGCTACACCTTC.